The rows below give T cell receptor beta chains drawn from one sample of a study of siplizumab effects on memory and regulatory T cells. Antigens of these TCRs are unknown. Only in-frame clones appear in the TCRdb table, and some are missing; sequencing was by immunoSEQ multiplex PCR. The sample records around 20,000 clones, under 50% being singletons. Material: CFSE-low (dividing) CD4+ T cells sorted from an allogeneic mixed lymphocyte reaction. The receptors here all came from a human donor in good health; the cells came from an allogeneic mixed lymphocyte reaction. CDR3s include the opening cysteine and the closing phenylalanine or tryptophan. A D gene is named only where the DNA matches it firmly. The size entry is marked missing in some rows and otherwise reads once, few, many or a size class.

j_call v_call clone_size d_call cdr3_nt cdr3_aa
TRBJ2-3 TRBV6-5 once . TGTGCCAGCAGTTACGGGACCGCCGCAGATACGCAGTATTTT CASSYGTAADTQYF
TRBJ2-7 TRBV7-9 once TRBD1 TGTGCCAGCAGCTTCCGGGACAGAACCTACGAGCAGTACTTC CASSFRDRTYEQYF
TRBJ2-7 TRBV29-1 . TRBD1 TGCAGCGTTGAAAGCGGGACAGGGGGCTACGAGCAGTACTTC CSVESGTGGYEQYF
TRBJ1-3 TRBV2 medium-sized TRBD1 TGTGCCAGCAGCCCCAAGGGGGTGACAGGGGCGAACTCTGGAAACACCATATATTTT CASSPKGVTGANSGNTIYF
TRBJ2-7 TRBV11-3 . . TGTGCCAGCAGCTTAGGATCTACAGACTCCTACGAGCAGTACTTC CASSLGSTDSYEQYF
TRBJ1-1 TRBV6-5 medium-sized TRBD1 TGTGCCAGCAGTTTCTTACCGGGACAGGGGTTCTCGGGGGCTTTCTTT CASSFLPGQGFSGAFF
TRBJ2-5 TRBV7-9 . . TGTGCCAGCAGTCGGGGAATAGGGGAAGAAGAGACCCAGTACTTC CASSRGIGEEETQYF
TRBJ1-2 TRBV18 few . TGTGCCAGCTCACCACGACTGACAGATGGGGGCGGTGGCTACACCTTC CASSPRLTDGGGGYTF
TRBJ2-7 TRBV28 few . TGTGCCAGCAGTTTACCCGGGACAAACTCCTACGAGCAGTACTTC CASSLPGTNSYEQYF
TRBJ1-2 TRBV6-5 . . TGTGCCAGCAGTGATAGGGGGTATGGCTACACCTTC CASSDRGYGYTF
TRBJ2-7 TRBV6-6 . . TGTGCCAGCAGTTACAGGTCGTCTAGGGACGAGCAGTACTTC CASSYRSSRDEQYF
TRBJ1-2 TRBV4-2 . . TGTGCCAGCAGCCAAGGGTCGTCATCCGGTAGAGCTAACTATGGCTACACCTTC CASSQGSSSGRANYGYTF
TRBJ2-3 TRBV18 . . TGTGCCAGCTCACGGGAGGCAGGGGTGGCAGATACGCAGTATTTT CASSREAGVADTQYF
TRBJ1-1 TRBV5-1 many . TGCGCCAGCAGCTTGCCGAACGGCTACACTGAAGCTTTCTTT CASSLPNGYTEAFF
TRBJ1-2 TRBV5-1 few . TGCGCCAGCAGCCCGGGACCTTCCTTCGGCTACACCTTC CASSPGPSFGYTF
TRBJ1-2 TRBV6-5 . TRBD1 TGTGCCAGCAGGCGGGACAGCCACTATGGCTACACCTTC CASRRDSHYGYTF
TRBJ2-7 TRBV7-9 . . TGTGCCAGCACCCTCACCCCCCAGGGGACTTCCTACGAGCAGTACTTC CASTLTPQGTSYEQYF
TRBJ1-5 TRBV18 few . TGTGCCAGCTCACCGGGACAAAATCAGCCCCAGCATTTT CASSPGQNQPQHF
TRBJ2-5 TRBV28 . . TGTGCCAGCTCCGGGGCAGGGCAAGAGACCCAGTACTTC CASSGAGQETQYF
TRBJ2-3 TRBV7-3 once TRBD1 TGTGCCAGCAGCTTAGTTGGGACAGGGGGAACCGATACGCAGTATTTT CASSLVGTGGTDTQYF
TRBJ2-2 TRBV27 . TRBD2 TGTGCCAGCAGTCCCCGGGGGGGCACCGGGGAGCTGTTTTTT CASSPRGGTGELFF
TRBJ1-2 TRBV6-5 . . TGTGCCAGCAGTAAGACACTTGCTAACTATGGCTACACCTTC CASSKTLANYGYTF
TRBJ1-1 TRBV4-2 . TRBD1 TGTGCCAGCAGCCAATTGGACAGGATGAACACTGAAGCTTTCTTT CASSQLDRMNTEAFF
TRBJ1-4 TRBV6-5 . . TGTGCCAGCAGCCAGGGACAATTAGTCGAAAAACTGTTTTTT CASSQGQLVEKLFF
TRBJ2-6 TRBV10-1 . . TGCGCCAGCAGTCCCGTATCGATCGCACAAAGTCGGGCCAACGTCCTGACTTTC CASSPVSIAQSRANVLTF
TRBJ1-6 TRBV27 . TRBD1 TGTGCCAGCAGACGTGGGACAGGGTCTGTAGGTTCACCCCTCCACTTT CASRRGTGSVGSPLHF
TRBJ2-1 TRBV5-4 . TRBD2 TGTGCCAGCAGCTTGGTTTTGCTAGCGGGGGTCAATGAGCAGTTCTTC CASSLVLLAGVNEQFF
TRBJ1-3 TRBV7-9 . TRBD1 TGTGGGGTCCGACAGGGGAGCTCTGGAAACACCATATATTTT CGVRQGSSGNTIYF
TRBJ2-1 TRBV7-3 . TRBD1 TGTGCCAGCAGCTCCCGGACAGGGTGGAATGAGCAGTTCTTC CASSSRTGWNEQFF
TRBJ1-2 TRBV12-5 medium-sized . TGTGCTAGTGGTTTGGGTACAGTGGCTGCCGGGGGAGGCTACACCTTC CASGLGTVAAGGGYTF
TRBJ2-3 TRBV10-3 few TRBD1 TGTGCCATCAAACGGGACAGAGCTACAGATACGCAGTATTTT CAIKRDRATDTQYF
TRBJ1-6 TRBV7-2 . . TGTGCCAGCAGCTTAAATCCCGCGGGTCGATCACCCCTCCACTTT CASSLNPAGRSPLHF
TRBJ1-1 TRBV7-2 . . TGTGCCAGCAGCCCTGGGACCACTGAAGCTTTCTTT CASSPGTTEAFF
TRBJ1-5 TRBV30 few TRBD1 TGTGCCTGGTCCACAGGGGGAAGGCAGCCCCAGCATTTT CAWSTGGRQPQHF
TRBJ2-2 TRBV29-1 . . TGCAGCGTTGGCCAGGGCTTCGCGAACACCGGGGAGCTGTTTTTT CSVGQGFANTGELFF
TRBJ2-3 TRBV6-6 . TRBD2 TGTGCCACCGGGACTAGCGGGGATACGCAGTATTTT CATGTSGDTQYF
TRBJ2-7 TRBV5-4 . TRBD1 TGTGCCAGCAGCCAACCCCCGGGACAGGGCCCCTACGAGCAGTACTTC CASSQPPGQGPYEQYF
TRBJ1-2 TRBV7-3 . TRBD1 TGTGCCAGCAGCTTAGTGCCAGGGGGGAACTATGGCTACACCTTC CASSLVPGGNYGYTF
TRBJ1-4 TRBV5-1 . . TGCGCCAGCAGCTTTTCCGGGACACGGAGCGAAAAACTGTTTTTT CASSFSGTRSEKLFF
TRBJ1-1 TRBV5-1 few . TGCGCCAGCAGCTTGTTTGGGGGTCCAGGGGCGAACACTGAAGCTTTCTTT CASSLFGGPGANTEAFF
TRBJ1-2 TRBV10-1 . . TGCGCCAGCAGGAGCCAGAACTATGGCTACACCTTC CASRSQNYGYTF
TRBJ1-6 TRBV6-5 . . TGTGCCAGCAGTTGGGGGGCCTTAAGTGGTTCACCCCTCCACTTT CASSWGALSGSPLHF
TRBJ2-3 TRBV12-5 . . TGTGCTAGTGGTTTGCTTCACTTCACAGATACGCAGTATTTT CASGLLHFTDTQYF
TRBJ2-4 TRBV6-6 once . TGTGCCAGCAGTTTGGACCCAGCCAAAAACATTCAGTACTTC CASSLDPAKNIQYF
TRBJ2-1 TRBV2 few . TGTGCCAGCAGCTATTACGATGAGCAGTTCTTC CASSYYDEQFF
TRBJ1-2 TRBV5-1 . TRBD1 TGCGCCAGCAGCTTGGCGCAGGGGGGCGGCTACACCTTC CASSLAQGGGYTF
TRBJ2-5 TRBV2 . TRBD1 TGTGCCAGCAGTGCGGACAGGGGGCAAGAGACCCAGTACTTC CASSADRGQETQYF
TRBJ1-4 TRBV30 medium-sized . TGTGCCTGGAGTGCCTACCGGGCCCAGGAACTGTTTTTT CAWSAYRAQELFF
TRBJ1-2 TRBV19 . TRBD1 TGTGCCAGTAGTAAATCAGGGGGTAAAGATGGCTACACCTTC CASSKSGGKDGYTF
TRBJ2-1 TRBV5-1 few . TGCGCCAGCAGCTTGGAACCCAGCGGTGAGCAGTTCTTC CASSLEPSGEQFF
TRBJ1-2 TRBV2 . . TGTGCCAGCAACCCAACGGGGACAAAGGACTATGGCTACACCTTC CASNPTGTKDYGYTF
TRBJ1-2 TRBV4-3 . TRBD1 TGCGCCAGCAGCCAAGTCGGACAGGGGGCAAACTATGGCTACACCTTC CASSQVGQGANYGYTF
TRBJ2-7 TRBV7-2 few . TGTGCCAGCATAGGGCTATCCCACGAGCAGTACTTC CASIGLSHEQYF
TRBJ1-2 TRBV29-1 once . TGCAGCGTTGCTGGCAGGTTCTATGGCTACACCTTC CSVAGRFYGYTF
TRBJ2-7 TRBV5-4 . . TGTGCCAGCAGCTTGGCCGGGGGTAACGGCTACGAGCAGTACTTC CASSLAGGNGYEQYF